This T cell receptor (beta chain) was sequenced during a study of cytomegalovirus exposure and HLA in healthy donors. On this clone itself: Its matching antigen is unknown.

Overall study results and limits: HLA alleles were associated with around 17,000 TCR beta sequences in a later analysis at 0.05 false discovery rate.

CDR1 SNHLY and CDR2 FYNNEI come from the germline V gene. The CDR3 length is 14 residues. In the PCR, 60 Vbeta and 13 Jbeta primers were used. Data came from immunoSEQ multiplex PCR; TCRdb stores just in-frame clones and leaves some out. This sample's table reports 150,000 or so clones. The clonotype was recovered from a woman between 18 and 29 years old in good health and CMV-seronegative. The sequenced material came from PBMCs. This chain joins TRBV2 and TRBJ2-5; no definite D call. The DNA matches TRBJ2-7 better at its end, which makes the J call doubtful. As DNA, the CDR3 is TGTGCCAGCACGGCCTCCCCAGGATTTGACGAGCAGTACTTC. Translating gives CASTASPGFDEQYF.